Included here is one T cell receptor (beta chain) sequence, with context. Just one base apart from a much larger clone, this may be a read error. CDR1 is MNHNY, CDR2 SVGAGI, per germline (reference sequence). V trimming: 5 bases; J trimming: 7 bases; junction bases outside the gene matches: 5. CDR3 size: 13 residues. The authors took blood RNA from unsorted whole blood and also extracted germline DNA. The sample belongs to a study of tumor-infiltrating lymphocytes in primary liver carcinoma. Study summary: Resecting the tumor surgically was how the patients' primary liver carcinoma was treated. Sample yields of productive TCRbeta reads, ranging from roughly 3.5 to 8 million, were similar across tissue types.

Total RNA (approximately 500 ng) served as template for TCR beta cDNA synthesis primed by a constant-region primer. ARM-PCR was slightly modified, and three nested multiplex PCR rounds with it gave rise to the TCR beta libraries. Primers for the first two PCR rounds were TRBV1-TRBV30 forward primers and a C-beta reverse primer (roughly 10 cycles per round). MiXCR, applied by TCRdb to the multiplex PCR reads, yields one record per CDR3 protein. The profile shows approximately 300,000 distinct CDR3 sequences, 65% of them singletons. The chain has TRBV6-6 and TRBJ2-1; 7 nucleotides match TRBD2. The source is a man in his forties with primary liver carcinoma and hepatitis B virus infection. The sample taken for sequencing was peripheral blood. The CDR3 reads CASSITAGNEQFF. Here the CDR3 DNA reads TGTGCCAGCAGTATCACAGCGGGAAATGAGCAGTTCTTC.